The clone carrying this T cell receptor (beta chain) was recorded many times. Its cognate antigen is unknown. Clinical Activity Scores of at least 3, NOSPECS grades of at least 4 and durations under 3 months characterized ophthalmopathy patients. Cells are PBMCs isolated from about 10 ml of fresh blood. The source of the sample is a study of T cells in Graves' hyperthyroidism and ophthalmopathy. Germline V CDR1 and CDR2: MNHEY, SVGAGI. CDR3 length: 14 residues. The V segment lost 0 bases and the J segment 9 bases; nucleotides outside the gene matches: 6. Study-wide results and limits: Stable hyperthyroidism and ophthalmopathy were separated using 13 V-J signatures. It was a median around 6 months before onset that the model predicted ophthalmopathy.

Researchers took RNA transcripts and amplified the TCR beta CDR3 regions from them. During a first-round RT-PCR of the TCR CDR3, the HTBI primer set was used. TCRdb re-called the multiplex PCR reads through MiXCR, storing one row per CDR3 protein. The sample gives over 350,000 distinct CDR3 sequences, under 20% of which show up once; less than 45% is in the top ten. Sample: blood. The gene calls are TRBV6-5 and TRBJ2-5; 8 nucleotides agree with TRBD1. The clonotype comes from a man between 18 and 29 years old with Graves' ophthalmopathy. The CDR3 DNA is TGTGCCAGCAGTTACTCGACAGGGGCGGTGGCCCAGTACTTC. The encoded protein is CASSYSTGAVAQYF.